This T cell receptor (beta chain) is drawn from a study of post-analysis software for immune sequencing data. Study summary: As for disease course, relapsing-remitting, secondary progressive and progressive-relapsing multiple sclerosis were all included.

There are a few counts of this clonotype. Researchers reported that TCR beta cDNA libraries carried unique molecular identifiers. TCRdb fed the PCR reads into MiXCR, producing one record per CDR3 protein. The sample carries 450,000 to 700,000 distinct CDR3 sequences, around 47% recorded once. Sequencing was done on a sample of blood. The sequence came from a girl between 5 and 17 years old with multiple sclerosis.

The CDR3 DNA is TGTGCCAGCAGTGAAGCAGAGTCAGTCAGGGGACGGGCTTTCTACACCTTC. Translated, it gives CASSEAESVRGRAFYTF. The V call is TRBV6-1, the J call TRBJ1-2; the D gene is possibly TRBD1 (6 bases). Germline CDR1 is MNHNS and CDR2 is SASEGT. Trimming left V 0 bases short and J 10 bases short, with 24 bases between. The length of the CDR3 is 17 residues.